The sequence of this T cell receptor (beta chain) was determined in a study of OX40 agonist ivuxolimab in advanced cancers. The wider study: Given to patients was ivuxolimab, an agonistic anti-OX40 (CD134) antibody.

As for this clone: No antigen is known for it.

Measured with immunoSEQ multiplex PCR; TCRdb has only the in-frame clones, and not every one. The table records over 80,000 clones, about 89% of them present only once. Germline CDR1 reads MNHNS; CDR2 reads SASEGT. V was shortened by 1 base and J by 6 bases, with 9 bases between the two germline ends. CDR3 length: 13 amino acids. General observations from the study: Part of the nonresponder group also had normalized T-cell clonal expansion that was low. Dosing at 0.1 to 3.0 mg/kg was accompanied by clonal expansion of CD4+ and CD8+ blood T cells by week 6.

Sequences were derived from CD4+ or CD8+ T cells sorted from blood, sampled in a trial of the OX40 agonist ivuxolimab. The receptor was derived from an adult with an advanced solid tumor such as melanoma, head and neck, liver or kidney cancer. This chain uses TRBV6-1 with TRBJ1-1; D unresolved. CDR3 sequence: CASSEVRIAEAFF. CDR3 sequence (DNA): TGTGCCAGCAGTGAAGTCCGCATTGCTGAAGCTTTCTTT.